This T cell receptor (beta chain) appears in the sequencing data of a study of identical twins. Broader study findings: Abundant beta clonotypes from cord blood had fewer insertions, unlike memory repertoires, which showed none. The study based its conclusions on cross-sectional statistical analysis and did not follow the same donors. In zero-insertion analyses, partial confounding could arise from invariant MAIT and iNKT cells.

Germline values: CDR1 LGHNA, CDR2 YNFKEQ. The ends were cut back, 0 bases at V and 3 bases at J, with 9 bases in the middle. The CDR3 has 14 residues. TCRdb redid the calling of the 5' RACE reads with MiXCR, one entry per CDR3 protein. In the table there are 400,000 to 500,000 distinct CDR3 sequences, about a fifth of which are singletons. This clonotype was counted ten times or more. Antigen specificity is unknown. The sequenced material came from naive T cells sorted from blood. This chain connects TRBV4-2 to TRBJ2-7; D call uncertain. The clonotype was recovered from a man in his forties or fifties in good health. The DNA of the CDR3 is TGTGCCAGCAGCCAAGACCAGCAAGGCTACGAGCAGTACTTC. Translating it yields CASSQDQQGYEQYF.